The sequence of this T cell receptor beta chain was determined in a study of T cell clones after liver transplantation. Looked up from germline, CDR1 is SGHDT and CDR2 is YYEEEE. The CDR3 covers 14 residues. V trimming: 6 bases; J trimming: 7 bases; junction bases outside the gene matches: 12. TCRdb's table, derived via immunoSEQ multiplex PCR, lists solely in-frame clones and lacks some. The sample includes about 99,000 clones, 82% of them seen just once. The V gene is TRBV5-6, the J gene TRBJ1-2; 7 nucleotides match TRBD1. The input for sequencing was CD4+ T cells from blood, taken before liver transplant. The receptor comes from a human donor who received a liver transplant. CDR3: CASKGDSLKGGYTF. The CDR3 bases are TGTGCCAGCAAAGGGGACAGCCTGAAGGGTGGCTACACCTTC.